A single sample gave rise to the 29 T cell receptor beta chains below, sequenced in a study of cytomegalovirus exposure and HLA in healthy donors. 13 Jbeta primers and 60 Vbeta primers were used for the PCR. TCRdb's table, derived via immunoSEQ multiplex PCR, lists solely in-frame clones and lacks some. The sample has fewer than 150,000 clones, around 78% seen once. The sequencing sample was made of PBMCs. These receptor sequences come from a male donor in good health and CMV-seronegative.

The V and J genes are TRBV7-9 and TRBJ2-7; D may be TRBD1 (5 bases). Germline CDR1 SEHNR, CDR2 FQNEAQ (reference sequence). V lost 4 bases and J 3 bases, leaving 16 bases between the germline ends. This CDR3 contains 15 residues. CDR3 nucleotides: TGTGCCAGCAGCTCCATAGTGTCTAGGGGCTACGAGCAGTACTTC. It yields the protein CASSSIVSRGYEQYF.

This chain links TRBV6-5 with TRBJ1-1, with TRBD1 identical over 10 bases. The CDR3 runs to 16 residues. With V trimmed by 2 bases and J by 4 bases, 7 bases remained unmatched. Looked up from germline, CDR1 is MNHEY and CDR2 is SVGAGI. In DNA form, the CDR3 reads TGTGCCAGCAGTTACATGTTGGGGACAGGGGTCACTGAAGCTTTCTTT. Translated: CASSYMLGTGVTEAFF.

This clone has just a few counts. V gene TRBV7-8 combines with J gene TRBJ1-1, with 7 bases aligning to TRBD1. CDR1 is SGHVS and CDR2 is FQNEAQ in the germline V gene. Losses at the gene ends were 1 base for V and 4 bases for J; bases not matched to a gene: 6. The length of the CDR3 is 15 residues. The CDR3 bases are TGTGCCAGCAGCTTAGATAGGGGGCGGGTCACTGAAGCTTTCTTT. It codes for CASSLDRGRVTEAFF.

The chain is built from TRBV6-1 and TRBJ2-3; 11 nucleotides match TRBD2. V was clipped by 6 bases and J by 6 bases; unmatched bases: 8. This CDR3 has 15 residues. Looked up from germline, CDR1 is MNHNS and CDR2 is SASEGT. CDR3 region: CASRVAGGPGDTQYF. CDR3 nucleotides: TGTGCCAGCAGAGTAGCGGGGGGGCCCGGGGATACGCAGTATTTT.

A few counts support this clone. The chain carries TRBV15 and TRBJ1-3, with D perhaps TRBD1 (5 bases). The germline CDR1 and CDR2 sequences are LNHNV and YYDKDF (reference sequence). The CDR3 is 16 amino acids. Trimming took off 1 base at V and 0 bases at J, with 10 bases between the two ends. CDR3 bases: TGTGCCACCAGCAGAGTGGGGGGTGACTCTGGAAACACCATATATTTT. Amino acids: CATSRVGGDSGNTIYF.

V gene TRBV25-1 combines with J gene TRBJ2-7, with a tentative D call TRBD1 (6 bases). V lost 3 bases to trimming and J lost 1 base, with 16 bases between them. This CDR3 spans 16 amino acids. CDR1 MGHDK and CDR2 SYGVNS come from the germline V gene. CDR3 bases: TGTGCCAGCAGTGATCCCACGACAGGCCTTTCCTACGAGCAGTACTTC. Translation gives CASSDPTTGLSYEQYF.

The gene calls are TRBV5-1 and TRBJ2-2; the match to TRBD2 covers 7 bases. Germline-derived CDR1 and CDR2 are SGHRS and YFSETQ. V lost 5 bases, J lost 3 bases, and 7 bases stayed unmatched. This CDR3 comprises 15 residues. The CDR3 DNA reads as TGCGCCAGCAGAGGAAAGCGGGAAGACACCGGGGAGCTGTTTTTT. Its translation is CASRGKREDTGELFF.

This chain joins TRBV7-2 and TRBJ2-3, with a weak D call TRBD1 (6 bases). Deletions cut 0 bases from V and 6 bases from J, with 10 bases between. The CDR3 contains 14 residues. The germline gives CDR1 SGHTA, CDR2 FQGNSA. CDR3 protein: CASSLAAGVDTQYF. CDR3 DNA: TGTGCCAGCAGCTTAGCGGCAGGGGTGGATACGCAGTATTTT.

V is TRBV7-9 and J is TRBJ1-5; D may be TRBD1 (6 bases). Germline lookup yields CDR1 SEHNR and CDR2 FQNEAQ (reference sequence). This CDR3 has 15 amino acids. V gave up 2 bases and J gave up 5 bases, with 13 bases separating them. CDR3 amino acids: CASSLSLDRHQPQHF. CDR3 in DNA: TGTGCCAGCAGCTTAAGCCTAGACAGGCATCAGCCCCAGCATTTT.

The rearrangement uses TRBV19 and TRBJ1-1, with D maybe TRBD1 (5 bases). Germline V gene data show CDR1 as LNHDA and CDR2 as SQIVND (reference sequence). V lost 3 bases and J lost 5, with 22 bases in between. This CDR3 comprises 17 residues. CDR3 nucleotides: TGTGCCAGTAGTATGGGGGGTACAGCTCAACCCCAAACTGAAGCTTTCTTT. This encodes CASSMGGTAQPQTEAFF.

V is TRBV10-3 and J is TRBJ2-5, with 7 bases aligning to TRBD2. Germline lookup yields CDR1 ENHRY and CDR2 SYGVKD. The CDR3 covers 14 residues. With V trimmed by 3 bases and J by 4 bases, 5 bases remained unmatched. The CDR3 nucleotides read TGTGCCATCAGTGAAACGGGGGGACGAGAGACCCAGTACTTC. This encodes CAISETGGRETQYF.

The V and J genes are TRBV7-9 and TRBJ2-1; the match to TRBD1 covers 7 bases. CDR1 is SEHNR and CDR2 is FQNEAQ in the germline V gene (reference sequence). The junction had 9 bases not matched to a gene; V was cut back by 5 bases and J by 5 bases. The CDR3 length is 15 residues. DNA for the CDR3: TGTGCCAGCAGCCCATGGGGGACAGCGAACAATGAGCAGTTCTTC. As protein: CASSPWGTANNEQFF.

V and J are TRBV30 and TRBJ2-7, with a possible D match to TRBD2 (6 bases). The germline CDR1 and CDR2 sequences are GTSNPN and SVGIG (reference sequence). The CDR3 spans 13 residues. V lost 2 bases and J 3 bases, leaving 11 bases between the germline ends. Here the CDR3 DNA reads TGTGCCTGGAGTCGGGAGTCGGGCTACGAGCAGTACTTC. Translation gives CAWSRESGYEQYF.

V is TRBV7-2 and J is TRBJ2-7, with D unclear. V lost 1 base to trimming and J lost 2 bases, with 9 bases between them. Germline-derived CDR1 and CDR2 are SGHTA and FQGNSA. This CDR3 contains 14 residues. The CDR3 nucleotides read TGTGCCAGCAGCTTAGATTACGGTACCTACGAGCAGTACTTC. Translating gives CASSLDYGTYEQYF.

This rearrangement joins TRBV6-5 to TRBJ2-5; D unclear. Trimming shortened V by 0 bases and J by 5 bases, and 10 bases separated the two germline ends. This CDR3 contains 14 residues. The germline V gene has CDR1 MNHEY and CDR2 SVGAGI. The CDR3 protein is CASSYSRHVETQYF. Written as DNA, the CDR3 is TGTGCCAGCAGTTACTCGAGGCACGTCGAGACCCAGTACTTC.

The rearrangement joins TRBV6-6 to TRBJ1-5; TRBD1 agrees at 7 bases. The J segment lost 5 bases and the V segment lost 4 bases, leaving 2 bases of the junction unmatched. This CDR3 is 13 amino acids long. Germline V gene sequence: CDR1 MNHNY, CDR2 SVGAGI (reference sequence). The CDR3 DNA follows: TGTGCCAGCAGTTCCGGGACAGATCAGCCCCAGCATTTT. Amino acid sequence: CASSSGTDQPQHF.

The V and J genes are TRBV7-9 and TRBJ2-5; TRBD2 aligns across 11 bases. The length of the CDR3 is 16 residues. J was trimmed by 0 bases and V by 6 bases; bases with no gene match: 6. Germline values: CDR1 SEHNR, CDR2 FQNEAQ (reference sequence). CDR3 coding DNA: TGTGCCAGCAGATACGGGACTAGCGGATACCAAGAGACCCAGTACTTC. Amino acid sequence: CASRYGTSGYQETQYF.

DNA for the CDR3: TGTGCCAGCAGTTTCGTCCAGGGGGAAGCTTTCTTT. Translated: CASSFVQGEAFF. The V gene is TRBV6-5, the J gene TRBJ1-1; tentative D call: TRBD1 (6 bases). In germline, CDR1 is MNHEY, CDR2 SVGAGI. Between the trimmed V and J ends, which lost 4 bases and 8 bases, there was a span of 11 bases. This CDR3 comprises 12 residues.

This clone has a single count. This chain links TRBV7-3 with TRBJ2-3, with 7 nucleotides matching TRBD2. This CDR3 is built from 17 residues. V dropped 1 base and J dropped 4; count of bases not matched to a gene: 11. Germline CDR1 is SGHTA and CDR2 is FQGTGA. The CDR3 nucleotides are TGTGCCAGCAGCTTAATAGGCCCGCAGGGAGGGGCAGATACGCAGTATTTT. This codes for CASSLIGPQGGADTQYF. Looking up the rest from reference TRBV7-3 and TRBJ2-3 gives the full variable domain: GAGVSQTPSNKVTEKGKYVELRCDPISGHTALYWYRQSLGQGPEFLIYFQGTGAADDSGLPNDRFFAVRPEGSVSTLKIQRTERGDSAVYLCASSLIGPQGGADTQYFGPGTRLTVL.

The chain combines TRBV6-4 with TRBJ1-2; TRBD1 is a possible D gene (6 bases). V lost 6 bases, J lost 8 bases, and 19 bases lay in between. The length of the CDR3 is 14 residues. From germline, CDR1 is MRHNA and CDR2 SNTAGT. The CDR3 nucleotides read TGTGCCAGCAGGCCGCCAGGGGTCAAAAGCGGCTACACCTTC. Translated: CASRPPGVKSGYTF.

The J gene is TRBJ2-3, the V gene TRBV6-5; D not certain. The CDR3 runs 14 residues. Germline V lookup: CDR1 MNHEY, CDR2 SVGAGI. V lost 0 bases, J lost 5 bases, and 9 bases lay in between. This CDR3 reads CASSYSFSLDTQYF. CDR3 in DNA: TGTGCCAGCAGTTACTCGTTTAGTCTAGATACGCAGTATTTT.

The V and J genes are TRBV4-2 and TRBJ2-3, with 7 bases aligning to TRBD2. The CDR3 length is 16 residues. In germline, CDR1 is LGHNA, CDR2 YNFKEQ. V was clipped by 6 bases and J by 0 bases; unmatched bases: 9. The CDR3 DNA sequence: TGTGCCAGCAGTGCCGCTGACGGGGGGAGCACAGATACGCAGTATTTT. Amino acid sequence: CASSAADGGSTDTQYF.

J is TRBJ1-1 and V is TRBV6-4; 8 bases match TRBD1. The CDR3 runs 14 residues. V was pared by 7 bases and J by 8 bases, with 12 bases of the junction left unmatched. Germline CDR1 is MRHNA and CDR2 is SNTAGT. The CDR3 bases are TGTGCCAGCAAAAAGACAGGGGCTGCTAGGGAAGCTTTCTTT. This sequence encodes CASKKTGAAREAFF.

This clone appeared once. The germline gene is not matched at one end of the junction; a read error may be the cause. The rearrangement links TRBV19 to TRBJ1-4; 8 bases match TRBD1. The CDR3 loop spans 14 amino acids. Germline-derived CDR1 and CDR2 are LNHDA and SQIVND (reference sequence). The CDR3 region is CASSIQGAKEKLFF. The DNA for the CDR3 is TGTGCCAGTAGTATCCAGGGGGCTAAGGAAAAACTGTTTTTT. The full variable domain, completed using reference TRBV19 and TRBJ1-4, is DGGITQSPKYLFRKEGQNVTLSCEQNLNHDAMYWYRQDPGQGLRLIYYSQIVNDFQKGDIAEGYSVSREKKESFPLTVTSAQKNPTAFYLCASSIQGAKEKLFFGSGTQLSVL.

This sequence joins TRBV2 and TRBJ1-4; D is undetermined. Trimming pared 6 bases from V and 5 bases from J, leaving 4 bases between. Germline-derived CDR1 and CDR2 are SNHLY and FYNNEI. The CDR3 totals 11 residues. The CDR3 sequence: CASSQNEKLFF. The CDR3 DNA reads as TGTGCCAGCAGCCAGAATGAAAAACTGTTTTTT.

This clone came up a few times. The chain uses TRBV5-1 and TRBJ1-1, with D tentatively TRBD1 (5 bases). Trimming shortened V by 5 bases and J by 3 bases, and 11 bases separated the two germline ends. Germline V gene sequence: CDR1 SGHRS, CDR2 YFSETQ. The CDR3 totals 13 residues. CDR3 in amino acids: CASRDDSHTEAFF. The CDR3 DNA reads TGCGCCAGCAGGGATGACAGCCACACTGAAGCTTTCTTT.

The chain joins TRBV5-1 to TRBJ1-2; 8 bases line up with TRBD1. The CDR3 is made up of 15 amino acids. Germline V gene data show CDR1 as SGHRS and CDR2 as YFSETQ. V lost 4 bases, J lost 4 bases, and 9 bases stayed unmatched. CDR3 residues: CASSPTQGAFYGYTF. The CDR3, as DNA: TGCGCCAGCAGCCCTACCCAGGGGGCCTTCTATGGCTACACCTTC. The whole variable domain, remainder taken from reference TRBV5-1 and TRBJ1-2, is KAGVTQTPRYLIKTRGQQVTLSCSPISGHRSVSWYQQTPGQGLQFLFEYFSETQRNKGNFPGRFSGRQFSNSRSEMNVSTLELGDSALYLCASSPTQGAFYGYTFGSGTRLTVV.

The chain links TRBV21-1 to TRBJ2-5; the table assigns TRBD2, which was not confirmed against the DNA. TRBV21-1 constitutes a pseudogene. This CDR3 spans 17 amino acids. CDR3 amino acids: CASSKALLAGIAETQYF. The CDR3 coding sequence is TGTGCCAGCAGCAAAGCGCTTCTAGCGGGGATTGCGGAGACCCAGTACTTC.

The V call is TRBV6-4, the J call TRBJ2-1; 8 nucleotides match TRBD2. The V gene's germline CDR1 is MRHNA and CDR2 SNTAGT. This CDR3 spans 15 amino acids. Unmatched junction bases numbered 3, after V lost 3 bases and J lost 2 bases. CDR3 in amino acids: CASSEGSGTYNEQFF. The CDR3 DNA follows: TGTGCCAGCAGTGAGGGTAGCGGGACCTACAATGAGCAGTTCTTC.